The subject of this entry is one TCR beta chain. Its antigen is unidentified. The data were obtained in a study of cytomegalovirus exposure and HLA in healthy donors. Study-wide results and caveats: Within the approximately 130 validation repertoires, first-cohort TCR clusters tended to co-occur, according to a later analysis. Rare TCR sequences dominated, though some public TCRs recurred in many donors.

Generated by immunoSEQ multiplex PCR, the TCRdb table keeps only in-frame clones and is missing some. The sample holds under 250,000 clones; more than 85% are singletons and the top ten take more than 10%. The CDR3 is 15 amino acids. V gave up 4 bases and J gave up 0 bases, with 11 bases separating them. The germline V gene has CDR1 SGHRS and CDR2 YFSETQ. The TCR was taken from a man between 18 and 29 years old in good health and CMV-seropositive. The V call is TRBV5-1, the J call TRBJ1-3; D is unclear. Specimen: PBMCs. The CDR3 reads CASSPREASGNTIYF. The CDR3 DNA follows: TGCGCCAGCAGCCCGAGGGAGGCCTCTGGAAACACCATATATTTT.